Following are 8 T cell receptor beta chains from one sample sequenced in a study of blood T cell repertoires in COVID-19. Clones were sequenced by immunoSEQ multiplex PCR, and TCRdb holds only the in-frame ones, with some missing. Among roughly 170,000 clones, 86% were seen once, and the ten largest hold less than 25%. The sample was peripheral blood. These TCRs come from an older man with active or convalescent COVID-19.

The chain has TRBV7-8 and TRBJ2-1; 10 bases line up with TRBD2. The CDR3 sequence is 17 residues long. CDR1 is SGHVS, CDR2 FQNEAQ, per germline. V was pared by 4 bases and J by 5 bases, with 11 bases of the junction left unmatched. The CDR3 spells CASSSPWTSGLNNEQFF. The CDR3, as DNA: TGTGCCAGCAGCTCCCCCTGGACTAGCGGACTTAACAATGAGCAGTTCTTC.

The V gene is TRBV2, the J gene TRBJ1-1; TRBD1 matches at 10 bases. The J segment lost 3 bases and the V segment lost 9 bases, leaving 7 bases of the junction unmatched. This CDR3 is 14 amino acids long. Germline CDR1 SNHLY, CDR2 FYNNEI. CDR3 nucleotide sequence: TGTGCCAGTACGGGACAGGGGACATACACTGAAGCTTTCTTT. Residues: CASTGQGTYTEAFF.

The V gene is TRBV19, the J gene TRBJ2-7; possibly TRBD1 for D (7 bases). The germline V and J ends were trimmed by 10 bases and 7 bases, with 23 bases remaining between them. Germline V CDR1 and CDR2: LNHDA, SQIVND (reference sequence). The CDR3 totals 14 residues. This CDR3 reads CATTPGPGGQEQYF. CDR3 sequence (DNA): TGTGCCACCACACCCGGGCCCGGGGGACAGGAGCAGTACTTC.

V gene TRBV10-3 combines with J gene TRBJ2-5, with 9 bases identical to TRBD1. The CDR3 spans 16 residues. The germline CDR1 and CDR2 sequences are ENHRY and SYGVKD. V shed 6 bases, J shed 4 bases, and the junction held 12 bases outside the gene matches. Written as DNA, the CDR3 is TGTGCCATCAGCGATGGACAGGGGTCCTCCCGAGAGACCCAGTACTTC. This codes for CAISDGQGSSRETQYF.

J is TRBJ1-1 and V is TRBV5-1; D unclear. The CDR3 spans 14 residues. V was cut by 2 bases and J by 1 base, with 9 bases left in between. Germline loops: CDR1 SGHRS, CDR2 YFSETQ. The DNA of the CDR3 is TGCGCCAGCAGCTTAGTTGGGCAGAACACTGAAGCTTTCTTT. It encodes CASSLVGQNTEAFF.

The genes are TRBV6-2 or TRBV6-3 and TRBJ2-5, with TRBD2 identical over 10 bases. This CDR3 has 14 amino acids. The J segment lost 1 base and the V segment lost 5 bases, leaving 1 base of the junction unmatched. Germline V gene sequence: CDR1 MNHEY, CDR2 SVGEGT. In DNA form, the CDR3 reads TGTGCCAGCAGTGGGACTAGCGCCCAAGAGACCCAGTACTTC. Encoded protein: CASSGTSAQETQYF.

The chain links TRBV5-1 to TRBJ2-7; possible D gene TRBD1, 5 bases. CDR3 length: 14 residues. Trimming cost V 6 bases and J 1 base, with 14 bases left between them. The germline CDR1 and CDR2 sequences are SGHRS and YFSETQ. Written as DNA, the CDR3 is TGCGCCAGCACTCTTAGTCCAGGGTCCTACGAGCAGTACTTC. This gives the protein CASTLSPGSYEQYF.

V and J are TRBV6-2 or TRBV6-3 and TRBJ1-1; 9 bases agree with TRBD1. Germline CDR1 reads MNHEY; CDR2 reads SVGEGT. The CDR3 runs to 16 residues. The V gene end was trimmed by 6 bases and the J gene end by 1 base; junction bases not matched to a gene: 9. The CDR3 spells CASSSKQGAKNTEAFF. The CDR3 DNA reads TGTGCCAGCAGCTCTAAACAGGGGGCTAAGAACACTGAAGCTTTCTTT.